This entry describes one T cell receptor (beta chain). This CDR3 is 17 amino acids long. Germline V gives CDR1 PRHDT, CDR2 FYEKMQ (reference sequence). Trimming took 5 bases from V and 5 from J; bases not matched to a gene: 11. This table comes from immunoSEQ multiplex PCR, and its TCRdb copy is limited to in-frame clones, with some not included. Of over 35,000 clones listed, roughly nine tenths are singletons. The sample originates from a study of T cell changes during pregnancy in multiple sclerosis. The sequence came from a female donor with multiple sclerosis, enrolled in a pregnancy study. The chain couples TRBV13 to TRBJ1-6; TRBD1 aligns across 8 bases. This sample comprised CD4+ T cells from peripheral blood mononuclear cells, obtained in the first trimester of pregnancy. The CDR3 sequence: CASSPWDQTGDNSPLHF. The DNA of the CDR3 is TGTGCCAGCAGCCCATGGGACCAGACAGGGGATAATTCACCCCTCCACTTT.